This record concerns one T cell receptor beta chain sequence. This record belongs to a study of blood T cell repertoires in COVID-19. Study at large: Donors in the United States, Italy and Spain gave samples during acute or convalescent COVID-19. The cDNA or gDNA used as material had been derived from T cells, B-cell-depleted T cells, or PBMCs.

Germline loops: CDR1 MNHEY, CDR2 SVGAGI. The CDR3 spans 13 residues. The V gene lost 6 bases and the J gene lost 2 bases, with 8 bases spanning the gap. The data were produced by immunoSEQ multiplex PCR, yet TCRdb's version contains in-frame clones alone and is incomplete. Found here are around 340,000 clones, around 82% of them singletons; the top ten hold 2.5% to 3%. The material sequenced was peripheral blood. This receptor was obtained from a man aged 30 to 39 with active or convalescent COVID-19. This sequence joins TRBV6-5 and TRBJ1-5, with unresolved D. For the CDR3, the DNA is TGTGCCAGCAGCAACGCGGGCAATCAGCCCCAGCATTTT. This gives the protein CASSNAGNQPQHF.